This TCR beta chain was sequenced in a study of response to subunit inactivated influenza vaccine. Study-wide results and limits: The authors proposed limited new T cell recruitment per seasonal influenza vaccination.

This clonotype was counted only a few times. As yet, its antigen is unknown. At one boundary the junction diverges from the germline segment, which might be a read error. TCRdb recomputed calls from the RT-PCR reads with MiXCR, one row per CDR3 protein. The sample has 590,000 or so distinct CDR3 sequences; 14% are singletons. This TCR was sampled from a man aged 45-60 years who received an inactivated influenza vaccine. Sequenced material: PBMCs from blood, taken about 14 days before vaccination.

In DNA form, the CDR3 reads TGCAGTGCGAGAGGTAGGGGCGAGCAGTACTTC. This gives the protein CSARGRGEQYF. The rearrangement joins TRBV20-1 to TRBJ2-7; D is possibly TRBD1 (5 bases). Germline V gene lookup returns CDR1 DFQATT and CDR2 SNEGSKA (reference sequence). The CDR3 length is 11 residues.